A single sample is the source of the 6 T cell receptor beta chains below, sequenced in a study of blood T cell repertoires in COVID-19. Profiled with immunoSEQ multiplex PCR; TCRdb holds only in-frame clones, not every one. This sample has more than 60,000 clones, with around 88% found just once. The material sequenced was peripheral blood. Receptors were obtained from a man of 80 years or more with COVID-19, enrolled during active disease.

J is TRBJ2-7 and V is TRBV7-2; 11 bases are a match to TRBD2. Trimming removed 6 bases from V and 8 bases from J; junction bases left unmatched: 18. In germline, CDR1 is SGHTA, CDR2 FQGNSA. The CDR3 extends over 17 amino acids. CDR3: CASSPDVAGGREDKQYF. DNA of the CDR3: TGTGCCAGCAGTCCTGACGTAGCGGGGGGGCGGGAGGATAAGCAGTACTTC.

The V call is TRBV3-1 (or the pseudogene TRBV3-2), the J call TRBJ2-7; D ambiguous. This CDR3 has 14 amino acids. V lost 5 bases and J 0 bases, leaving 11 bases between the germline ends. From germline, CDR1 is LGHDT and CDR2 YNNKEL (reference sequence). CDR3 nucleotides: TGTGCCAGCAGCTTTGAGATAAACTCCTACGAGCAGTACTTC. Translation: CASSFEINSYEQYF.

In its sample, this clone was seen a few times. The chain carries TRBV7-8 and TRBJ1-1; 8 bases are a match to TRBD1. This CDR3 is built from 17 residues. After removal of 5 bases from V and 2 bases from J, the junction contained 13 bases not matched to a gene. Germline V gives CDR1 SGHVS, CDR2 FQNEAQ. CDR3 nucleotides: TGTGCCAGCAGCGTGACTTACGGGACAGGTGGAAACACTGAAGCTTTCTTT. Encoded protein: CASSVTYGTGGNTEAFF.

This clone came up once. This chain connects TRBV19 to TRBJ1-2; TRBD1 aligns across 9 bases. The length of the CDR3 is 13 residues. The germline gives CDR1 LNHDA, CDR2 SQIVND (reference sequence). With 3 bases clipped from V and 4 bases from J, the junction kept 0 bases outside the gene matches. CDR3 amino acids: CASSMTGGYGYTF. The DNA for the CDR3 is TGTGCCAGTAGTATGACAGGGGGCTATGGCTACACCTTC.

The chain joins TRBV5-1 to TRBJ2-5, with D maybe TRBD1 (5 bases). V dropped 2 bases and J dropped 2 bases, with 7 bases sitting between them. Per germline, CDR1 SGHRS and CDR2 YFSETQ. There are 13 residues in the CDR3. Here the CDR3 reads CASSFRGQETQYF. DNA for the CDR3: TGCGCCAGCAGCTTTAGGGGTCAAGAGACCCAGTACTTC.

This sequence joins TRBV2 and TRBJ1-2, with TRBD1 as a possible D gene (6 bases). This CDR3 has 11 residues. The germline V and J ends were trimmed by 6 bases and 4 bases, with 6 bases remaining between them. CDR1 and CDR2 from the germline V gene are SNHLY and FYNNEI. The CDR3 loop reads CASRGAYGYTF. The CDR3 coding sequence is TGTGCCAGCAGGGGGGCCTATGGCTACACCTTC.